This TCR beta chain was sequenced for a study of T-cell reconstitution after alpha-beta-depleted transplantation in children. Concerning this clonotype: Its antigen remains unknown.

Preparing the TCRbeta library involved the use of unique molecular identifiers. MiXCR, run by TCRdb on the PCR reads, gives a single entry per CDR3 protein. The sample lists 330,000 or so distinct CDR3 sequences, around 7.1% occurring once. Trimming stripped 3 bases from V and 14 bases from J, with 14 bases between. Germline V CDR1 and CDR2: MDHEN, SYDVKM. The CDR3 runs 12 residues. Broader study findings: Newly produced T cells mostly provided counts and TCRbeta diversity after one year, as hyperexpanded clones declined. Reports say that about two months after transplant, the alpha-beta T cells came out of several hundred graft clones that had expanded. Some patients' high day-60 TCRbeta diversity was traced to surviving recipient T cells and thymic progenitors.

This material consisted of peripheral blood, taken 360 days after TCRalphabeta/CD19-depleted stem cell transplant. J is TRBJ1-3 and V is TRBV28; perhaps TRBD1 as D (6 bases). The TCR was taken from a female patient between 2 and 15 years old who had a stem cell transplant for Fanconi anemia, so the T cells may come from the graft donor. In DNA form, the CDR3 reads TGTGCCAGCAGTTTGGGAAGAGGGGGGGTATATTTT. Translated: CASSLGRGGVYF. Complete variable domain (other parts from reference TRBV28 and TRBJ1-3): DVKVTQSSRYLVKRTGEKVFLECVQDMDHENMFWYRQDPGLGLRLIYFSYDVKMKEKGDIPEGYSVSREKKERFSLILESASTNQTSMYLCASSLGRGGVYFGEGSWLTVV.